Listed here are 27 T cell receptor beta chains from one sample, sequenced in a study of T cell responses to AZD1222 COVID-19 vaccine. Profiling relied on immunoSEQ multiplex PCR, and the TCRdb table lists in-frame clones only, not all of them. Here the sample spans about 130,000 clones, about four fifths being singletons. Sequences were derived from peripheral blood, sampled on day 0 of AZD1222 vaccination. Receptors originate from an adult in good health.

This clone was recorded only once. This chain connects TRBV19 to TRBJ2-1, with D hard to call. Germline-derived CDR1 and CDR2 are LNHDA and SQIVND (reference sequence). CDR3 length: 15 residues. V lost 3 bases to trimming and J lost 6 bases, with 15 bases between them. CDR3 in amino acids: CASSIASSGGNEQFF. The DNA of the CDR3 is TGTGCCAGTAGTATCGCTAGTTCCGGCGGCAATGAGCAGTTCTTC.

This chain uses TRBV7-9 with TRBJ2-7; 9 bases align to TRBD1. The trim removed 6 bases at V and 2 bases at J, leaving 8 bases unmatched. The CDR3 has 15 residues. Looked up from germline, CDR1 is SEHNR and CDR2 is FQNEAQ (reference sequence). The CDR3 is CASRGNGTGTYEQYF. CDR3 nucleotide sequence: TGTGCCAGCAGGGGGAATGGGACAGGGACCTACGAGCAGTACTTC.

The gene calls are TRBV11-3 and TRBJ2-2; D is perhaps TRBD1 (6 bases). The germline V gene has CDR1 SGHNT and CDR2 YENEEA. V shed 6 bases and J shed 1 base, with 6 bases lying between them. The CDR3 spans 13 residues. CDR3 sequence (DNA): TGTGCCAGCAGAGGGGGGAACACCGGGGAGCTGTTTTTT. It encodes CASRGGNTGELFF.

This sequence joins TRBV7-2 and TRBJ1-1; TRBD1 is a possible D gene (6 bases). CDR1 and CDR2 from the germline V gene are SGHTA and FQGNSA. The length of the CDR3 is 17 residues. V gave up 2 bases and J gave up 5 bases, with 21 bases separating them. CDR3 nucleotide sequence: TGTGCCAGCAGCTTAAGCGGAACGGCCCAGAGGGGGACTGAAGCTTTCTTT. It is translated as CASSLSGTAQRGTEAFF.

This chain connects TRBV9 to TRBJ2-5; 7 bases fit TRBD2. Germline V lookup: CDR1 SGDLS, CDR2 YYNGEE. This CDR3 has 15 amino acids. Losses at the gene ends were 4 bases for V and 5 bases for J; bases not matched to a gene: 11. CDR3 protein: CASSPRGELAETQYF. In nucleotides, the CDR3 is TGTGCCAGCAGCCCCCGCGGCGAACTAGCGGAGACCCAGTACTTC.

This clone was observed a single time. This chain links TRBV2 with TRBJ1-1, with unresolved D. Per the germline V gene, CDR1 is SNHLY and CDR2 is FYNNEI. The CDR3 consists of 12 residues. The ends were cut back, 6 bases at V and 7 bases at J, with 12 bases in the middle. This CDR3 reads CASSPGPGEAFF. The CDR3 coding sequence is TGTGCCAGCAGCCCCGGACCGGGTGAAGCTTTCTTT.

A single count supports this clone. The chain recombines TRBV7-3 with TRBJ2-6; D unresolved. The CDR3 is 16 residues long. Trimming left V 0 bases short and J 1 base short, with 7 bases between. Germline-derived CDR1 and CDR2 are SGHTA and FQGTGA. The DNA of the CDR3 is TGTGCCAGCAGCTTAACCACTTATTCTGGGGCCAACGTCCTGACTTTC. The encoded protein is CASSLTTYSGANVLTF. The full variable domain, its missing parts supplied by reference TRBV7-3 and TRBJ2-6, is GAGVSQTPSNKVTEKGKYVELRCDPISGHTALYWYRQSLGQGPEFLIYFQGTGAADDSGLPNDRFFAVRPEGSVSTLKIQRTERGDSAVYLCASSLTTYSGANVLTFGAGSRLTVL.

The gene calls are TRBV19 and TRBJ2-2; a weak D match, TRBD1 (5 bases). CDR3 length equals 15 residues. Trimming removed 3 bases at V and 3 bases at J, with 11 bases between. Per germline, CDR1 LNHDA and CDR2 SQIVND (reference sequence). The CDR3 is CASSIQGGDTGELFF. DNA for the CDR3: TGTGCCAGTAGTATCCAGGGTGGGGACACCGGGGAGCTGTTTTTT.

The J gene is TRBJ1-6, the V gene TRBV28; TRBD1 aligns across 7 bases. V lost 6 bases, J lost 4 bases, and 9 bases stayed unmatched. CDR3 size: 16 residues. Germline CDR1 is MDHEN and CDR2 is SYDVKM. CDR3 loop: CASRDRVERYNSPLHF. In DNA, the CDR3 is TGTGCCAGCAGAGACAGGGTTGAAAGATATAATTCACCCCTCCACTTT.

The V gene is TRBV18, the J gene TRBJ1-2, with 9 positions matching TRBD1. This CDR3 has 16 residues. After removal of 4 bases from V and 5 bases from J, the junction contained 11 bases not matched to a gene. The V gene's germline CDR1 is KGHSH and CDR2 LQKENI. The CDR3 is CASSQTGTGFWYGYTF. In DNA form, the CDR3 reads TGTGCCAGCTCACAGACCGGGACAGGGTTTTGGTATGGCTACACCTTC.

The CDR3 DNA sequence: TGTGCCAGCTCACCAACAGGGGTGACCTACGAGCAGTACTTC. Its protein product is CASSPTGVTYEQYF. The V call is TRBV18, the J call TRBJ2-7, with 7 bases fitting TRBD1. Germline loops: CDR1 KGHSH, CDR2 LQKENI. The CDR3 loop spans 14 amino acids. V dropped 2 bases and J dropped 2; count of bases not matched to a gene: 3.

The chain is built from TRBV5-4 and TRBJ2-7; the D is unclear. In germline, CDR1 is SGHNT, CDR2 YYREEE (reference sequence). The V gene lost 3 bases and the J gene lost 7 bases, with 14 bases spanning the gap. The CDR3 loop spans 13 amino acids. The CDR3 loop is CASSSGLFGEQYF. DNA for the CDR3: TGTGCCAGCAGCTCCGGGCTATTCGGGGAGCAGTACTTC.

The CDR3 DNA reads as TGCGCCAGCAGTGGACAGGGCAGTACGGACGAGCAGTACTTC. Translation: CASSGQGSTDEQYF. V is TRBV10-2 and J is TRBJ2-7; 7 nucleotides match TRBD1. Per germline, CDR1 WSHSY and CDR2 SAAADI. After removal of 4 bases from V and 5 bases from J, the junction contained 8 bases not matched to a gene. This CDR3 has 14 residues.

This clone was observed a single time. This chain joins TRBV5-1 and TRBJ2-3; D ambiguous. CDR1 and CDR2 from the germline V gene are SGHRS and YFSETQ. The CDR3 runs to 15 residues. The V end lost 0 bases, the J end lost 2 bases, and 10 bases lay between the germline ends. The CDR3 DNA is TGCGCCAGCAGCTTGGCCCCCAAAAACACAGATACGCAGTATTTT. It codes for CASSLAPKNTDTQYF.

The rearrangement uses TRBV5-1 and TRBJ2-5, with D unresolved. In germline, CDR1 is SGHRS, CDR2 YFSETQ. The CDR3 is made up of 15 amino acids. Trimming took 2 bases from V and 0 from J, leaving 11 bases between them. The CDR3 DNA is TGCGCCAGCAGCTTCGGTATGGTTAACCAAGAGACCCAGTACTTC. It codes for CASSFGMVNQETQYF.

The rearrangement joins TRBV3-1 (or the pseudogene TRBV3-2) to TRBJ1-1; no definite D call. The V end was cut by 0 bases, the J end by 6 bases, with 17 bases between. The CDR3 is 16 amino acids. Germline loops: CDR1 LGHDT, CDR2 YNNKEL (reference sequence). CDR3 DNA sequence: TGTGCCAGCAGCCAAGATCGGGCAGACTGGAGCCCTGAAGCTTTCTTT. This encodes CASSQDRADWSPEAFF.

The V gene is TRBV15, the J gene TRBJ2-5; D remains unclear. CDR1 and CDR2 from the germline V gene are LNHNV and YYDKDF (reference sequence). CDR3 length: 17 amino acids. V gave up 1 base and J gave up 2 bases, with 17 bases separating them. CDR3 in DNA: TGTGCCACCAGCAGAGTCGGCAAATCCTTGTCTCAAGAGACCCAGTACTTC. Its translation is CATSRVGKSLSQETQYF. Full variable domain (outside the CDR3, taken from reference TRBV15 and TRBJ2-5): DAMVIQNPRYQVTQFGKPVTLSCSQTLNHNVMYWYQQKSSQAPKLLFHYYDKDFNNEADTPDNFQSRRPNTSFCFLDIRSPGLGDTAMYLCATSRVGKSLSQETQYFGPGTRLLVL.

The chain recombines TRBV9 with TRBJ2-1; 13 nucleotides match TRBD2. The germline CDR1 and CDR2 sequences are SGDLS and YYNGEE. V shed 3 bases and J 5 bases; nucleotides not matched to a gene: 2. The CDR3 runs 15 residues. The CDR3: CASSAGTSGNNEQFF. The DNA of the CDR3 is TGTGCCAGCAGCGCCGGGACTAGCGGGAACAATGAGCAGTTCTTC.

This clone came up once. V gene TRBV28 combines with J gene TRBJ1-5; 9 positions match TRBD1. From germline, CDR1 is MDHEN and CDR2 SYDVKM. J was trimmed by 2 bases and V by 3 bases; bases with no gene match: 17. This CDR3 is built from 20 residues. CDR3 DNA sequence: TGTGCCAGCAGTTTTCGAGGGACAGGGAGGTTTAGAATCGGCAATCAGCCCCAGCATTTT. This encodes CASSFRGTGRFRIGNQPQHF.

About this clone itself: Other DNA sequences in the sample encode the same CDR3. This rearrangement joins TRBV7-9 to TRBJ1-1; D gene ambiguous. Germline values: CDR1 SEHNR, CDR2 FQNEAQ (reference sequence). The germline V and J ends were trimmed by 5 bases and 0 bases, with 4 bases remaining between them. This CDR3 spans 12 amino acids. CDR3 DNA: TGTGCCAGCAGCCTAGTGAACACTGAAGCTTTCTTT. Protein sequence: CASSLVNTEAFF.

This chain joins TRBV5-1 and TRBJ2-1, with 9 bases lining up with TRBD2. The V gene end was trimmed by 0 bases and the J gene end by 0 bases; junction bases not matched to a gene: 7. CDR1 and CDR2 from the germline V gene are SGHRS and YFSETQ. The CDR3 has 18 amino acids. CDR3 sequence reads: CASSLGLAGKVSYNEQFF. In DNA, the CDR3 is TGCGCCAGCAGCTTGGGTCTAGCGGGGAAGGTCTCCTACAATGAGCAGTTCTTC.

This clone was observed at least ten times. The chain couples TRBV25-1 to TRBJ1-2; D gene unclear. V was shortened by 2 bases and J by 0 bases, with 10 bases between the two germline ends. CDR1 MGHDK and CDR2 SYGVNS come from the germline V gene. This CDR3 comprises 15 residues. The DNA of the CDR3 is TGTGCCAGCAGTGAACTGGGATCCCCTAACTATGGCTACACCTTC. It encodes CASSELGSPNYGYTF.

The CDR3 protein is CASSSWTGDYGYTF. The CDR3, as DNA: TGTGCCAGCAGTTCCTGGACAGGGGATTATGGCTACACCTTC. The V and J genes are TRBV6-5 and TRBJ1-2, with TRBD1 matching 9 bases. The CDR3 has 14 amino acids. V was pared by 4 bases and J by 5 bases, with 5 bases of the junction left unmatched. Germline V gene lookup returns CDR1 MNHEY and CDR2 SVGAGI.

This chain links TRBV27 with TRBJ2-2; the match to TRBD1 covers 8 bases. CDR3 length equals 14 residues. V lost 3 bases to trimming and J lost 5 bases; unmatched junction nucleotides: 2. The germline V gene has CDR1 MNHEY and CDR2 SMNVEV (reference sequence). Here the CDR3 DNA reads TGTGCCAGCAGTTTGAACAGGGGGACCGGGGAGCTGTTTTTT. Translation: CASSLNRGTGELFF.

The chain joins TRBV20-1 to TRBJ1-4; D ambiguous. Germline lookup yields CDR1 DFQATT and CDR2 SNEGSKA (reference sequence). The CDR3 runs to 10 residues. The V end was cut by 7 bases, the J end by 4 bases, with 4 bases between. This CDR3 reads CSVNNEKLFF. The CDR3 region has the DNA TGCAGTGTTAATAATGAAAAACTGTTTTTT.

Concerning this clone: A junction boundary mismatches the germline segment, possibly from a read error. The chain employs TRBV28 and TRBJ1-1, with 7 positions matching TRBD1. Germline V CDR1 and CDR2: MDHEN, SYDVKM. The CDR3 sequence is 15 residues long. The CDR3 here is CVSSPGQASNTEAFF. In DNA form, the CDR3 reads TGTGTCAGCAGTCCAGGACAGGCTTCGAACACTGAAGCTTTCTTT.

The V and J genes are TRBV28 and TRBJ1-1; the D gene is possibly TRBD1 (5 bases). This CDR3 is 10 amino acids long. Germline assignment: CDR1 MDHEN and CDR2 SYDVKM. The V end lost 10 bases, the J end lost 5 bases, and 8 bases lay between the germline ends. The CDR3 DNA reads as TGTGCCACCAGGGTTACTGAAGCTTTCTTT. Its protein product is CATRVTEAFF.